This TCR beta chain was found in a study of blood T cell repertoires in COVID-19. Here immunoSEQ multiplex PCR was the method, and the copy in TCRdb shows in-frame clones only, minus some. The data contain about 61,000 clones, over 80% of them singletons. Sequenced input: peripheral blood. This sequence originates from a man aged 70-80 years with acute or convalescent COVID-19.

The CDR3 DNA reads as TGTGCCAGCAGCCCACTGGGACTAGCGGCTTACAATGAGCAGTTCTTC. Its protein is CASSPLGLAAYNEQFF. The rearrangement uses TRBV9 and TRBJ2-1; 11 bases match TRBD2. CDR1 and CDR2 (germline): SGDLS, YYNGEE. The CDR3 runs 16 residues. Trimming at V came to 4 bases and at J to 4 bases, leaving 7 bases not matched to a gene.